The entry below describes one T cell receptor beta chain. Its antigen is currently not known. One base away there is no much larger clone; base qualities are not given. The data stem from a study of blood T cell repertoires in COVID-19 (dated by TCRdb to 2018 to 2020). Turning to the overall study: Samples covering the acute and convalescent phases of COVID-19 were provided by collaborators in the United States, Italy and Spain. The prospective study material was composed of cDNA or gDNA derived from T cells, B-cell-depleted T cells, or PBMCs. Deeply sampled blood TCRbeta repertoires from subjects exposed to, actively infected with, or recovered from COVID-19 were included in the dataset. The repertoires were released in a freely available public database intended as a resource for research on the immune response to SARS-CoV-2. The samples were drawn from two sources: the first 160 participants of the ongoing ImmuneRACE study, and 950 to 1,500 subjects contributed by 6 global collaborators. A de-identified subject ID, COVID-19 status, age in years and sex were almost always included in the sample metadata. Where available, HLA class I and class II types were obtained from metadata supplied by the sample provider rather than from assay-based typing.

Here is what the overall study found, with its caveats: The amount of clinical and demographic metadata varied by source and participant and was provided uncurated.

Trimming removed 3 bases from V and 2 bases from J, leaving 20 bases between the germline ends. From the cysteine up to the phenylalanine, the CDR3 has a length of 19 residues. Of the read, only the CDR3 DNA is kept; its 57 bases are in frame from base 1. CDR1 and CDR2 were assigned from the germline V gene as MNHNS and SASEGT. The collaborating institutions used their own protocols to collect whole blood in K2EDTA tubes. For TCRbeta analysis, collaborators shipped samples in one of three forms: frozen whole blood, isolated PBMCs, or DNA extracted from either of those sample types. TCRbeta CDR3 regions were amplified from genomic DNA using the immunoSEQ Assay, a bias-controlled multiplex PCR. From the authors' description of their analysis: The number of nucleated cells in each sample was estimated from the amplification of reference gene primers within the assay. To quantify the absolute abundance of each unique TCRbeta CDR3 rearrangement, sequence reads were collapsed and filtered. For each sample, productive Simpson clonality was calculated as the square root of Simpson's diversity index across productive rearrangements. TCRdb retrieved this table from immuneACCESS and kept in-frame rearrangements only. Not all clones are present; in checked studies, unresolved V genes account for under half, and no reason is known for the remainder. V, J and clone size reflect that table, while D and trimming were determined from the DNA. The table for this sample lists tens of thousands of clones; over 85% of them were counted only once. The ten largest clonotypes hold 0.95% to 1.5% of the sample.

This clonotype was obtained from a man in his sixties with acute or convalescent COVID-19. Source material: peripheral blood. The chain couples TRBV6-1 to TRBJ2-6, with TRBD1 perhaps the D gene, on 5 matching bases. The base sequence is TGTGCCAGCAGTGAGGCGTCGCTCAGGGCGTTCCCTGGGGCCAACGTCCTGACTTTC. This codes for CASSEASLRAFPGANVLTF.